The text below deals with one T cell receptor (beta chain). The CDR3 extends over 14 amino acids. V lost 1 base, J lost 6 bases, and 9 bases lay in between. Germline-derived CDR1 and CDR2 are LNHDA and SQIVND (reference sequence). Isolated RNA was reverse transcribed into cDNA used as the sequencing template. Generated by immunoSEQ multiplex PCR, the TCRdb table keeps only in-frame clones and is missing some. Of about 76,000 clones in the sample, approximately 64% are singletons; the top ten hold 20% to 25%. These data originate in a study of CD8+ T cells in alopecia areata. Study-level information: Scoring of treated patients' severity used the percentage of affected scalp area.

Regarding treatment: oral pan-JAK inhibitor, 5-10 mg twice daily. The rearrangement links TRBV19 to TRBJ2-2; D remains unclear. Sequenced material: CD8+ T cells sorted from blood, taken at week 24, from a patient treated with tofacitinib. The TCR comes from a human donor with alopecia areata. CDR3 nucleotide sequence: TGTGCCAGTAGTATAGGTTCTAGATCCGGGGAGCTGTTTTTT. It is translated as CASSIGSRSGELFF.